This entry is about one T cell receptor (beta chain). The sample originates from a study of shared clonotypes between healthy human individuals. Assay: immunoSEQ multiplex PCR; the TCRdb copy retains only in-frame clones and omits some. The table records about 990,000 clones, about four fifths of them present only once. This clonotype was sampled from a man younger than 35 in good health. Some clones in this sample may be carry-over from other donors' samples. Input material: memory CD4+ T cells from PBMCs. The subset was: CD45RA-negative fraction.

For the CDR3, the DNA is TGTGCCAGCAGCAGTGCCGGGACAGCTCTCTACGAGCAGTACTTC. Protein product: CASSSAGTALYEQYF. The chain couples TRBV7-2 to TRBJ2-7; the match to TRBD1 covers 7 bases. Germline V gene sequence: CDR1 SGHTA, CDR2 FQGNSA. CDR3 length: 15 amino acids. V shed 5 bases, J shed 3 bases, and the junction held 10 bases outside the gene matches.